A single sample is the source of the 13 T cell receptor beta chains below, sequenced in a study of cytomegalovirus exposure and HLA in healthy donors. Primers: 60 Vbeta forward and 13 Jbeta reverse. This table comes from immunoSEQ multiplex PCR, and its TCRdb copy is limited to in-frame clones, with some not included. Among around 160,000 clones listed, approximately 80% were seen once. The sequencing input was PBMCs. Receptor source: a woman under 30 in good health and CMV-seronegative.

This chain connects TRBV7-9 to TRBJ2-5, with TRBD1 matching 9 bases. The J call could be wrong; TRBJ2-7 is a better fit for the DNA end. The CDR3 extends over 15 amino acids. Germline CDR1 and CDR2: SEHNR and FQNEAQ (reference sequence). CDR3 coding DNA: TGTGCCAGCAGCTTAGTTGGGACAGGGAACTACGAGCAGTACTTC. It yields the protein CASSLVGTGNYEQYF.

This clone was observed a single time. The chain couples TRBV11-1 to TRBJ2-2; D perhaps matches TRBD1 (6 bases). CDR1 SGHAT and CDR2 FQDESV come from the germline V gene (reference sequence). Trimming took 5 bases from V and 6 from J, leaving 10 bases between them. CDR3 length: 13 amino acids. The CDR3 protein is CASSPRGAGELFF. CDR3 coding DNA: TGTGCCAGCAGCCCCAGGGGTGCCGGGGAGCTGTTTTTT.

This clone has only one observation. This rearrangement joins TRBV5-1 to TRBJ2-7; 14 bases fit TRBD2. The germline CDR1 and CDR2 sequences are SGHRS and YFSETQ. The CDR3 spans 19 residues. The ends lost 3 bases at V and 3 bases at J; junction bases unmatched: 14. The CDR3 here is CASSYQGTSGGLGGYEQYF. CDR3 nucleotide sequence: TGCGCCAGCAGCTACCAAGGGACTAGCGGGGGCCTGGGGGGCTACGAGCAGTACTTC.

This sequence joins TRBV6-5 and TRBJ1-2, with D possibly TRBD1 on 6 matching bases. Germline V gives CDR1 MNHEY, CDR2 SVGAGI. Deletions cut 0 bases from V and 6 bases from J, with 14 bases between. This CDR3 contains 15 residues. The CDR3: CASSYSPEGVHGYTF. The CDR3 DNA sequence: TGTGCCAGCAGTTACTCGCCTGAGGGGGTGCATGGCTACACCTTC.

This clone was seen only a few times. This rearrangement joins TRBV10-1 to TRBJ2-5; TRBD2 aligns across 15 bases. The CDR3 totals 18 residues. Germline trimming cut 3 bases from V and 5 bases from J; bases unmatched to any gene: 10. CDR1 and CDR2 from the germline V gene are WNHNN and SYGVQD (reference sequence). As DNA, the CDR3 is TGCGCCAGCAGTGAAGGGACTAGCGGGGGGATAGAACGCGAGACCCAGTACTTC. Its translation is CASSEGTSGGIERETQYF.

The genes are TRBV12-5 and TRBJ2-5; 12 bases map to TRBD2. J lost 4 bases, V lost 7 bases, and 7 bases had no gene match. CDR3 length: 15 residues. Germline CDR1 and CDR2: LGHNT and FRNRAP. The CDR3: CASAALAGGRETQYF. The CDR3 region has the DNA TGTGCTAGTGCCGCACTAGCGGGGGGTAGAGAGACCCAGTACTTC.

V and J are TRBV7-9 and TRBJ1-4, with D possibly TRBD1 on 6 matching bases. V lost 5 bases to trimming and J lost 4 bases, with 11 bases between them. Germline assignment: CDR1 SEHNR and CDR2 FQNEAQ (reference sequence). The CDR3 contains 14 residues. CDR3 DNA sequence: TGTGCCAGCAGCCGGGACACTAATAATGAAAAACTGTTTTTT. Its protein is CASSRDTNNEKLFF.

The chain has TRBV6-5 and TRBJ2-5; 8 bases are a match to TRBD1. The CDR3 spans 13 residues. CDR1 and CDR2 from the germline V gene are MNHEY and SVGAGI. V was clipped by 5 bases and J by 5 bases; unmatched bases: 4. The DNA for the CDR3 is TGTGCCAGCAGTAGGACAGGGCGGGAGACCCAGTACTTC. Encoded protein: CASSRTGRETQYF.

The sample holds one count of this clone. The rearrangement joins TRBV5-6 to TRBJ1-4, with 8 bases fitting TRBD1. V trimming: 4 bases; J trimming: 6 bases; junction bases outside the gene matches: 5. This CDR3 region has 14 residues. From germline, CDR1 is SGHDT and CDR2 YYEEEE. CDR3 nucleotide sequence: TGTGCCAGCAGCCAGGGGGCCCGGGATGAAAAACTGTTTTTT. As protein: CASSQGARDEKLFF.

A few counts support this clone. J is TRBJ1-5 and V is TRBV7-8; D is unclear. V shed 2 bases and J shed 1 base, with 12 bases lying between them. The germline CDR1 and CDR2 sequences are SGHVS and FQNEAQ. There are 16 residues in the CDR3. Here the CDR3 DNA reads TGTGCCAGCAGCTTAAGAAACGTAGTGAGCAATCAGCCCCAGCATTTT. Translation: CASSLRNVVSNQPQHF.

The chain recombines TRBV4-2 with TRBJ2-5; a possible D gene is TRBD2 (6 bases). CDR1 is LGHNA and CDR2 is YNFKEQ in the germline V gene. V shed 3 bases and J shed 0 bases, with 17 bases lying between them. This CDR3 has 17 residues. CDR3: CASSHGTSSLDQETQYF. The CDR3 bases are TGTGCCAGCAGCCACGGTACTAGCTCACTGGACCAAGAGACCCAGTACTTC.

The chain uses TRBV11-1 and TRBJ2-7, with D possibly TRBD1 on 7 matching bases. The ends were cut back, 5 bases at V and 5 bases at J, with 16 bases in the middle. Looked up from germline, CDR1 is SGHAT and CDR2 is FQDESV (reference sequence). The CDR3 length is 14 residues. The CDR3 coding sequence is TGTGCCAGCAGCCCGCGGGACAGTGTTCACGAGCAGTACTTC. Translation: CASSPRDSVHEQYF.

The chain links TRBV30 to TRBJ1-1, with D unclear. The germline V gene has CDR1 GTSNPN and CDR2 SVGIG (reference sequence). The CDR3 is made up of 12 amino acids. The V end was cut by 2 bases, the J end by 3 bases, with 7 bases between. The CDR3: CAWSRSYTEAFF. The DNA for the CDR3 is TGTGCCTGGAGTCGGAGTTACACTGAAGCTTTCTTT.